This entry concerns a single T cell receptor (beta chain). RNA served as the template for amplifying TCR beta CDR3 regions. HTBI primers served in a first-round RT-PCR, which a second-round multiplex PCR followed. Using its own MiXCR run on the multiplex PCR reads, TCRdb lists one record per CDR3 protein. The sample has 230,000 or so distinct CDR3 sequences; about 46% are singletons. The source of the sample is a study of Graves' ophthalmopathy and Graves' hyperthyroidism. In germline, CDR1 is DFQATT, CDR2 SNEGSKA (reference sequence). The trim removed 2 bases at V and 4 bases at J, leaving 11 bases unmatched. The CDR3 consists of 17 residues.

The clonotype comes from an adult man with Graves' ophthalmopathy. The chain has TRBV20-1 and TRBJ2-5; 12 positions match TRBD2. The sample consisted of peripheral blood. CDR3 sequence (DNA): TGCAGTGCTAGAAAGGCTAGCGGGAGGGCCTCCCCAGAGACCCAGTACTTC. It translates to CSARKASGRASPETQYF.